These 32 T cell receptor beta chains were sequenced from one sample in a study of blood T cell repertoires in COVID-19. Libraries were prepared by immunoSEQ multiplex PCR; TCRdb keeps only in-frame clonotypes and omits some of them. The sample has 65,000 to 95,000 clones; about 91% are singletons. Sequenced material: peripheral blood. Source of these receptors: a man aged 65 to 85 with active or convalescent COVID-19.

CDR3 in DNA: TGTGCCAGTAGCCATCGGGGGGTTTCCAATCAGCCCCAGCATTTT. It yields the protein CASSHRGVSNQPQHF. The rearrangement joins TRBV19 to TRBJ1-5; maybe TRBD1 (5 bases). Germline values: CDR1 LNHDA, CDR2 SQIVND (reference sequence). This CDR3 comprises 15 residues. V dropped 6 bases and J dropped 3 bases, with 15 bases sitting between them. Looking up the rest from reference TRBV19 and TRBJ1-5 gives the full variable domain: DGGITQSPKYLFRKEGQNVTLSCEQNLNHDAMYWYRQDPGQGLRLIYYSQIVNDFQKGDIAEGYSVSREKKESFPLTVTSAQKNPTAFYLCASSHRGVSNQPQHFGDGTRLSIL.

CDR3 protein: CASSFGQGTYGYTF. For the CDR3, the DNA is TGTGCCAGCAGCTTCGGACAGGGGACCTATGGCTACACCTTC. The chain links TRBV7-9 to TRBJ1-2; 9 nucleotides agree with TRBD1. CDR1 is SEHNR and CDR2 is FQNEAQ in the germline V gene (reference sequence). J was trimmed by 4 bases and V by 3 bases; bases with no gene match: 3. This CDR3 comprises 14 residues.

V usage is TRBV9 and J usage is TRBJ2-1; 8 bases fit TRBD2. The CDR3 consists of 15 residues. With 3 bases clipped from V and 6 bases from J, the junction kept 8 bases outside the gene matches. CDR1 SGDLS and CDR2 YYNGEE come from the germline V gene. The CDR3 DNA follows: TGTGCCAGCAGCGCCTTGTCCGGGGGGGCCAATGAGCAGTTCTTC. Protein product: CASSALSGGANEQFF.

This chain connects TRBV4-2 to TRBJ1-2; 9 bases match TRBD1. V trimming: 3 bases; J trimming: 4 bases; junction bases outside the gene matches: 12. Germline lookup yields CDR1 LGHNA and CDR2 YNFKEQ. This CDR3 contains 17 residues. Written as DNA, the CDR3 is TGTGCCAGCAGCCAGTCCGAAGGGACAGGGTATGCCTATGGCTACACCTTC. As protein: CASSQSEGTGYAYGYTF.

The chain is built from TRBV5-1 and TRBJ2-3, with D perhaps TRBD1 (6 bases). V was clipped by 0 bases and J by 5 bases, with 16 bases between them. Germline-derived CDR1 and CDR2 are SGHRS and YFSETQ. The CDR3 runs to 16 residues. CDR3: CASSLEGRGLGDTQYF. The DNA of the CDR3 is TGCGCCAGCAGCTTGGAGGGCAGGGGTTTAGGAGATACGCAGTATTTT.

CDR3 in amino acids: CASSPVSVNTEAFF. The CDR3 DNA reads TGTGCCAGCAGCCCTGTATCCGTGAACACTGAAGCTTTCTTT. This chain links TRBV28 with TRBJ1-1; D not certain. Germline CDR1 is MDHEN and CDR2 is SYDVKM. The V end was cut by 6 bases, the J end by 0 bases, with 11 bases between. The CDR3 is made up of 14 amino acids.

The chain is built from TRBV19 and TRBJ1-5, with TRBD1 as a possible D gene (6 bases). V lost 6 bases, J lost 4 bases, and 10 bases lay in between. CDR1 is LNHDA, CDR2 SQIVND, per germline (reference sequence). The CDR3 runs 13 residues. CDR3 DNA sequence: TGTGCCAGTAGCTCGGACAGAAATCAGCCCCAGCATTTT. Its translation is CASSSDRNQPQHF. Full variable domain (missing parts from reference TRBV19 and TRBJ1-5): DGGITQSPKYLFRKEGQNVTLSCEQNLNHDAMYWYRQDPGQGLRLIYYSQIVNDFQKGDIAEGYSVSREKKESFPLTVTSAQKNPTAFYLCASSSDRNQPQHFGDGTRLSIL.

The chain links TRBV7-9 to TRBJ1-2; 7 bases match TRBD1. Losses at the gene ends were 4 bases for V and 5 bases for J; bases not matched to a gene: 4. The CDR3 contains 13 residues. Germline V gives CDR1 SEHNR, CDR2 FQNEAQ (reference sequence). The CDR3 sequence: CASSSGTAYGYTF. In DNA form, the CDR3 reads TGTGCCAGCAGCTCCGGGACAGCATATGGCTACACCTTC.

The chain has TRBV28 and TRBJ2-7; D is unresolved. CDR1 and CDR2 from the germline V gene are MDHEN and SYDVKM. Trimming took off 5 bases at V and 4 bases at J, with 18 bases between the two ends. This CDR3 has 15 amino acids. CDR3 bases: TGTGCCAGCAGTCCCCCCCTTACCTCTGAGTACGAGCAGTACTTC. It encodes CASSPPLTSEYEQYF.

The genes are TRBV7-2 and TRBJ1-2, with unresolved D. Germline loops: CDR1 SGHTA, CDR2 FQGNSA. CDR3 length: 13 residues. Trimming took 5 bases from V and 5 from J, leaving 12 bases between them. DNA of the CDR3: TGTGCCAGCAGCCAGGTTGGGCAATATGGCTACACCTTC. It encodes CASSQVGQYGYTF.

The gene calls are TRBV5-1 and TRBJ2-3, with D possibly TRBD1 on 5 matching bases. The germline gives CDR1 SGHRS, CDR2 YFSETQ. The CDR3 covers 15 residues. Deletions cut 4 bases from V and 1 base from J, with 13 bases between. The CDR3 DNA sequence: TGCGCCAGCAGCCGGAGTCAGGGCCGCACAGATACGCAGTATTTT. Encoded protein: CASSRSQGRTDTQYF. Full variable domain (missing parts from reference TRBV5-1 and TRBJ2-3): KAGVTQTPRYLIKTRGQQVTLSCSPISGHRSVSWYQQTPGQGLQFLFEYFSETQRNKGNFPGRFSGRQFSNSRSEMNVSTLELGDSALYLCASSRSQGRTDTQYFGPGTRLTVL.

This clone occurred a few times. The CDR3 DNA is TGTGCCAGTAGTCCCCCCGCTAGCGGGAACAATGAGCAGTTCTTC. It is translated as CASSPPASGNNEQFF. The J gene is TRBJ2-1, the V gene TRBV19; TRBD2 aligns across 9 bases. The germline V gene has CDR1 LNHDA and CDR2 SQIVND (reference sequence). The length of the CDR3 is 15 residues. J was trimmed by 5 bases and V by 5 bases; bases with no gene match: 7.

The CDR3 protein is CASSLVRGYNSPLHF. CDR3 DNA: TGTGCCAGCAGCTTAGTCAGGGGTTATAATTCACCCCTCCACTTT. The chain uses TRBV11-2 and TRBJ1-6, with D perhaps TRBD1 (6 bases). Germline lookup yields CDR1 SGHAT and CDR2 FQNNGV. V lost 1 base and J lost 4, with 8 bases in between. The CDR3 contains 15 residues.

This sequence joins TRBV5-1 and TRBJ2-2, with TRBD1 as a possible D gene (6 bases). V lost 0 bases to trimming and J lost 3 bases, with 12 bases between them. This CDR3 region has 16 residues. The germline V gene has CDR1 SGHRS and CDR2 YFSETQ. The CDR3 reads CASSLGDRTYTGELFF. CDR3 DNA: TGCGCCAGCAGCTTGGGTGACAGGACATACACCGGGGAGCTGTTTTTT.

This clone was found once. V gene TRBV15 combines with J gene TRBJ2-2; 7 nucleotides match TRBD2. CDR3 length: 16 residues. Germline CDR1 is LNHNV and CDR2 is YYDKDF (reference sequence). The ends lost 0 bases at V and 3 bases at J; junction bases unmatched: 4. The CDR3 sequence is CATSRDLGGYTGELFF. The CDR3 bases are TGTGCCACCAGCAGAGATCTGGGGGGGTACACCGGGGAGCTGTTTTTT. Full variable domain (rest looked up from reference TRBV15 and TRBJ2-2): DAMVIQNPRYQVTQFGKPVTLSCSQTLNHNVMYWYQQKSSQAPKLLFHYYDKDFNNEADTPDNFQSRRPNTSFCFLDIRSPGLGDTAMYLCATSRDLGGYTGELFFGEGSRLTVL.

The gene calls are TRBV5-1 and TRBJ2-2; tentative D call: TRBD1 (6 bases). V was trimmed by 4 bases and J by 2 bases, leaving 12 bases between them. The CDR3 is 15 amino acids. In germline, CDR1 is SGHRS, CDR2 YFSETQ. CDR3 in DNA: TGCGCCAGCAGCCCCGGGACACTTAACACCGGGGAGCTGTTTTTT. This codes for CASSPGTLNTGELFF.

The gene calls are TRBV18 and TRBJ2-5; 8 bases are shared with TRBD1. V lost 3 bases and J lost 5; bases outside the gene matches: 11. CDR1 is KGHSH and CDR2 is LQKENI in the germline V gene. This CDR3 is built from 16 residues. DNA for the CDR3: TGTGCCAGCTCACCCCTATTGACAGGGGACGGTGAGACCCAGTACTTC. Translating gives CASSPLLTGDGETQYF.

The chain links TRBV13 to TRBJ1-2, with TRBD1 as a possible D gene (5 bases). Trimming stripped 4 bases from V and 0 bases from J, with 6 bases between. Per germline, CDR1 PRHDT and CDR2 FYEKMQ (reference sequence). CDR3 size: 13 residues. Here the CDR3 reads CASSSDTNYGYTF. In nucleotides, the CDR3 is TGTGCCAGCAGCTCGGACACTAACTATGGCTACACCTTC.

The V and J genes are TRBV7-6 and TRBJ2-7; the D gene is possibly TRBD2 (6 bases). The CDR3 length is 15 residues. The germline V gene has CDR1 SGHVS and CDR2 FNYEAQ. V lost 5 bases and J lost 1, with 15 bases in between. The CDR3 reads CASSNRGGRSYEQYF. As DNA, the CDR3 is TGTGCCAGCAGCAACCGTGGAGGGCGATCCTACGAGCAGTACTTC.

The chain is built from TRBV5-1 and TRBJ1-1; 8 positions match TRBD1. The V and J ends lost 5 bases and 4 bases, in that order; junction bases with no gene match: 4. The CDR3 runs 13 residues. The germline V gene encodes CDR1 SGHRS and CDR2 YFSETQ. DNA of the CDR3: TGCGCCAGCAGGCAAACAGGGGGCACTGAAGCTTTCTTT. Translation: CASRQTGGTEAFF.

V and J are TRBV10-2 and TRBJ1-1; maybe TRBD1 (6 bases). V was clipped by 3 bases and J by 8 bases, with 16 bases between them. The germline gives CDR1 WSHSY, CDR2 SAAADI. The CDR3 covers 14 residues. CDR3: CASSEGTPREEAFF. The CDR3 DNA sequence: TGCGCCAGCAGTGAAGGGACACCAAGGGAGGAAGCTTTCTTT.

The count of this clone is one. This chain links TRBV6-2 or TRBV6-3 with TRBJ2-7; 7 bases are shared with TRBD1. There are 16 residues in the CDR3. CDR1 is MNHEY and CDR2 is SVGEGT in the germline V gene. Losses at the gene ends were 5 bases for V and 4 bases for J; bases not matched to a gene: 14. The DNA for the CDR3 is TGTGCCAGCAGTCTTAGACCCGGGACAGCACTTTACGAGCAGTACTTC. This codes for CASSLRPGTALYEQYF.

V usage is TRBV4-1 and J usage is TRBJ1-2; 9 bases fit TRBD1. Germline CDR1 and CDR2: MGHRA and YSYEKL. V lost 1 base and J lost 8; bases outside the gene matches: 5. The CDR3 is made up of 14 amino acids. The CDR3 region has the DNA TGCGCCAGCAGCCAAGGGACAGGGGTGTCGGGCTACACCTTC. This translates into CASSQGTGVSGYTF.

This clone has just one count. The rearrangement links TRBV7-8 to TRBJ2-7; D not certain. The CDR3 consists of 16 residues. V was shortened by 5 bases and J by 3 bases, with 20 bases between the two germline ends. In germline, CDR1 is SGHVS, CDR2 FQNEAQ. CDR3 protein: CASSVLGGLGNYEQYF. The CDR3 DNA follows: TGTGCCAGCAGCGTCCTGGGTGGGCTTGGAAACTACGAGCAGTACTTC.

V and J are TRBV19 and TRBJ1-5; D gene ambiguous. The CDR3 consists of 18 residues. Germline V gene sequence: CDR1 LNHDA, CDR2 SQIVND (reference sequence). Trimming shortened V by 3 bases and J by 1 base, and 19 bases separated the two germline ends. In nucleotides, the CDR3 is TGTGCCAGTAGTATCTGGGCCCCCGGGGAGAGGAGCAATCAGCCCCAGCATTTT. This gives the protein CASSIWAPGERSNQPQHF. Drawing the rest from reference TRBV19 and TRBJ1-5, the complete variable domain is DGGITQSPKYLFRKEGQNVTLSCEQNLNHDAMYWYRQDPGQGLRLIYYSQIVNDFQKGDIAEGYSVSREKKESFPLTVTSAQKNPTAFYLCASSIWAPGERSNQPQHFGDGTRLSIL.

The chain combines TRBV19 with TRBJ1-2; TRBD1 aligns across 7 bases. Germline V gives CDR1 LNHDA, CDR2 SQIVND (reference sequence). The CDR3 has 15 amino acids. The V and J ends lost 6 bases and 5 bases, in that order; junction bases with no gene match: 12. The CDR3 DNA follows: TGTGCCAGTAGAAGGGGGACAGCTCTGTTTTATGGCTACACCTTC. Translating gives CASRRGTALFYGYTF.

The rearrangement uses TRBV25-1 and TRBJ1-3; D may be TRBD1 (5 bases). Trimming removed 5 bases from V and 0 bases from J, with 14 bases in between. CDR1 and CDR2 (germline): MGHDK, SYGVNS. The CDR3 sequence is 16 residues long. The CDR3 protein is CASSINQGDSGNTIYF. CDR3 in DNA: TGTGCCAGCAGTATAAATCAAGGGGACTCTGGAAACACCATATATTTT.

The genes are TRBV7-2 and TRBJ1-1, with 9 positions matching TRBD1. Germline V lookup: CDR1 SGHTA, CDR2 FQGNSA. The CDR3 loop spans 16 amino acids. After removal of 5 bases from V and 1 base from J, the junction contained 8 bases not matched to a gene. The CDR3: CASSIPQGAGNTEAFF. Here the CDR3 DNA reads TGTGCCAGCAGCATACCACAGGGGGCGGGGAACACTGAAGCTTTCTTT. Supplemented by reference TRBV7-2 and TRBJ1-1, the full variable domain reads GAGVSQSPSNKVTEKGKDVELRCDPISGHTALYWYRQSLGQGLEFLIYFQGNSAPDKSGLPSDRFSAERTGGSVSTLTIQRTQQEDSAVYLCASSIPQGAGNTEAFFGQGTRLTVV.

The genes are TRBV28 and TRBJ1-4; TRBD1 matches 8 bases. From germline, CDR1 is MDHEN and CDR2 SYDVKM. The CDR3 is made up of 15 amino acids. V lost 9 bases to trimming and J lost 7 bases; unmatched junction nucleotides: 13. DNA of the CDR3: TGTGCCAGTACGACCGGGGGACAGGCTAGTGAAAAACTGTTTTTT. Amino acid sequence: CASTTGGQASEKLFF. Supplemented by reference TRBV28 and TRBJ1-4, the full variable domain reads DVKVTQSSRYLVKRTGEKVFLECVQDMDHENMFWYRQDPGLGLRLIYFSYDVKMKEKGDIPEGYSVSREKKERFSLILESASTNQTSMYLCASTTGGQASEKLFFGSGTQLSVL.

The chain employs TRBV3-1 (or the pseudogene TRBV3-2) and TRBJ1-3; D gene unclear. From germline, CDR1 is LGHDT and CDR2 YNNKEL (reference sequence). The CDR3 has 12 amino acids. The V and J ends lost 3 bases and 10 bases respectively, with 10 bases between them. For the CDR3, the DNA is TGTGCCAGCAGCCACCGAGCCCGGACCATATATTTT. Protein product: CASSHRARTIYF.

The V and J genes are TRBV7-9 and TRBJ2-3, with 7 bases matching TRBD1. Germline loops: CDR1 SEHNR, CDR2 FQNEAQ (reference sequence). V was pared by 3 bases and J by 5 bases, with 8 bases of the junction left unmatched. This CDR3 has 15 amino acids. In DNA, the CDR3 is TGTGCCAGCAGCTTGGACAGGAAAAAGGTAGATACGCAGTATTTT. This gives the protein CASSLDRKKVDTQYF.

The gene calls are TRBV4-1 and TRBJ1-1, with D possibly TRBD1 on 6 matching bases. Germline-derived CDR1 and CDR2 are MGHRA and YSYEKL. Trimming took off 0 bases at V and 1 base at J, with 15 bases between the two ends. CDR3 length: 17 residues. The DNA of the CDR3 is TGCGCCAGCAGCCAAGATCGGGGGGCGCAAGGGAACACTGAAGCTTTCTTT. Translating it yields CASSQDRGAQGNTEAFF.